Shown below are 8 T cell receptor beta chains from a single sample sequenced in a study of T cells in Graves' hyperthyroidism and ophthalmopathy (dated 2019 in TCRdb). To prepare the library, multiplex PCR was applied. The reads were generated on an Illumina HiSeq 2000. The TCR beta CDR3 regions were amplified from RNA transcripts. The TCR CDR3 was subjected to a first round of RT-PCR using the HTBI primer set and the Qiagen OneStep RT-PCR kit. The raw public data were reprocessed by TCRdb itself: fastp quality trimming at Q25, MiXCR clonotype calling, in-frame beta chains only. Duplicate CDR3 protein sequences are folded into a single record with the most common DNA and genes. The sample yields 500,000 to 800,000 distinct CDR3 sequences; roughly 15% were counted once. The biggest ten clones account for around 13% of the sample. The source material was blood. The receptors were gathered from a woman between 45 and 60 years old with Graves' ophthalmopathy.

The sample holds a few counts of this clonotype. The CDR3 DNA reads TGTGCCAGCAGCCCCGGACAGACAACTAATGAAAAACTGTTTTTT. As protein: CASSPGQTTNEKLFF. This chain uses TRBV7-3 with TRBJ1-4; a weak D match, TRBD1 (6 bases). Germline V gene data show CDR1 as SGHTA and CDR2 as FQGTGA. Trimming took off 5 bases at V and 0 bases at J, with 10 bases between the two ends. There are 15 residues in the CDR3.

This clonotype has just a few counts. V and J are TRBV24-1 and TRBJ2-2; 7 nucleotides line up with TRBD2. The CDR3 contains 16 residues. CDR1 is KGHDR, CDR2 SFDVKD, per germline. V lost 3 bases and J lost 2; bases outside the gene matches: 5. The CDR3, as DNA: TGTGCCACCAGTGATCCGGGACTATTCAACACCGGGGAGCTGTTTTTT. Translated, it gives CATSDPGLFNTGELFF.

The V call is TRBV19, the J call TRBJ2-7; tentative D call: TRBD2 (6 bases). CDR1 and CDR2 from the germline V gene are LNHDA and SQIVND (reference sequence). The CDR3 sequence is 15 residues long. Trimming removed 3 bases from V and 5 bases from J, with 17 bases in between. CDR3 loop: CASSMVGGFRDEQYF. CDR3 coding DNA: TGTGCCAGTAGTATGGTTGGGGGGTTCCGCGACGAGCAGTACTTC.

The V and J genes are TRBV6-2 or TRBV6-3 and TRBJ1-6; D is unclear. Germline lookup yields CDR1 MNHEY and CDR2 SVGEGT. The CDR3 contains 16 residues. The ends were cut back, 2 bases at V and 0 bases at J, with 8 bases in the middle. CDR3 amino acids: CASSYRRPSYNSPLHF. In nucleotides, the CDR3 is TGTGCCAGCAGTTACAGGAGACCCTCCTATAATTCACCCCTCCACTTT.

This clonotype has ten or more counts. The gene calls are TRBV18 and TRBJ2-7; either TRBD1 or TRBD2 may supply D (5 bases each). The V gene's germline CDR1 is KGHSH and CDR2 LQKENI. The V and J ends lost 3 bases and 3 bases respectively, with 12 bases between them. The CDR3 is made up of 14 amino acids. The CDR3 loop reads CASSPAPGSYEQYF. The CDR3 DNA reads as TGTGCCAGCTCACCGGCGCCAGGGAGCTACGAGCAGTACTTC.

This clonotype was seen ten or more times. The chain has TRBV5-1 and TRBJ1-4; TRBD1 aligns across 8 bases. Trimming removed 0 bases from V and 4 bases from J; junction bases left unmatched: 5. From germline, CDR1 is SGHRS and CDR2 YFSETQ. CDR3 length: 16 amino acids. This chain's CDR3 is CASSLVGTGLNEKLFF. In DNA, the CDR3 is TGCGCCAGCAGCTTGGTTGGGACAGGACTTAATGAAAAACTGTTTTTT.

This chain links TRBV5-8 with TRBJ1-5; D is unresolved. V lost 1 base, J lost 6 bases, and 5 bases lay in between. Germline V gives CDR1 SGHTS, CDR2 YDEGEE. The CDR3 is made up of 12 amino acids. The CDR3 region is CASSLYIQPQHF. The CDR3 bases are TGTGCCAGCAGCTTGTACATTCAGCCCCAGCATTTT.

This clonotype was seen repeatedly, ten times or more. The chain recombines TRBV18 with TRBJ2-1; D ambiguous. V gave up 3 bases and J gave up 0 bases, with 9 bases separating them. The CDR3 totals 15 residues. CDR1 is KGHSH, CDR2 LQKENI, per germline. CDR3 nucleotide sequence: TGTGCCAGCTCACCCCCTGTCAGCTCCTACAATGAGCAGTTCTTC. Amino acid sequence: CASSPPVSSYNEQFF.